Listed below are T cell receptor beta chains from one sample, sequenced in a study of graft-versus-host responses after intestinal transplantation. Their antigens remain unidentified. TCRdb's copy holds only in-frame clones and misses some; the assay was immunoSEQ multiplex PCR. This sample has around 84,000 clones, with roughly 87% found just once. This material consisted of unstimulated CD8+ T cells sorted from spleen or lymph node cells, taken before intestinal transplant. The receptor source for this set is a human donor who received an intestinal transplant. The CDR3 runs from the conserved cysteine through the conserved F or W. A D gene is named only where the DNA matches it firmly. Clone sizes are given selectively: once, few, many, or a class where the clone is expanded.

d_call: TRBD1
clone_size: once
v_call: TRBV4-1
j_call: TRBJ1-2
cdr3_aa: CASSHNEEQGAYGYTF
cdr3_nt: TGCGCCAGCAGCCATAACGAGGAACAGGGGGCCTATGGCTACACCTTC

d_call: -
clone_size: -
v_call: TRBV27
j_call: TRBJ2-3
cdr3_aa: CASSFTGLDTQYF
cdr3_nt: TGTGCCAGCAGTTTCACAGGGCTTGATACGCAGTATTTT

d_call: TRBD2
clone_size: -
v_call: TRBV11-2
j_call: TRBJ2-7
cdr3_aa: CASSAETSGGTTRNEQYF
cdr3_nt: TGTGCCAGCAGCGCCGAGACTAGCGGGGGGACTACCAGGAACGAGCAGTACTTC

d_call: TRBD1
clone_size: -
v_call: TRBV5-1
j_call: TRBJ1-6
cdr3_aa: CASSFGTGPSPLHF
cdr3_nt: TGCGCCAGCAGCTTCGGGACAGGGCCCTCACCCCTCCACTTT

d_call: -
clone_size: -
v_call: TRBV10-2
j_call: TRBJ2-5
cdr3_aa: CASSEPWEASLQETQYF
cdr3_nt: TGCGCCAGCAGTGAGCCTTGGGAAGCGAGCCTCCAAGAGACCCAGTACTTC

d_call: -
clone_size: -
v_call: TRBV6-5
j_call: TRBJ2-5
cdr3_aa: CASSYSTGESGETQYF
cdr3_nt: TGTGCCAGCAGTTACTCGACGGGAGAATCGGGGGAGACCCAGTACTTC

d_call: -
clone_size: -
v_call: TRBV19
j_call: TRBJ2-1
cdr3_aa: CASRDTDSSYNEQFF
cdr3_nt: TGTGCCAGTAGGGACACCGACAGCTCCTACAATGAGCAGTTCTTC

d_call: -
clone_size: -
v_call: TRBV29-1
j_call: TRBJ1-2
cdr3_aa: CSVEEGGTLIGYTF
cdr3_nt: TGCAGCGTTGAGGAGGGGGGAACTCTGATCGGCTACACCTTC

d_call: -
clone_size: -
v_call: TRBV5-1
j_call: TRBJ2-1
cdr3_aa: CASSLDLAGGTTSSYNEQFF
cdr3_nt: TGCGCCAGCAGCCTAGATTTGGCAGGGGGGACCACGAGCTCCTACAATGAGCAGTTCTTC

d_call: TRBD2
clone_size: -
v_call: TRBV6-1
j_call: TRBJ2-5
cdr3_aa: CASSTGTSGAETQYF
cdr3_nt: TGTGCCAGCTCTACCGGGACTAGCGGGGCGGAGACCCAGTACTTC

d_call: TRBD1
clone_size: -
v_call: TRBV9
j_call: TRBJ2-6
cdr3_aa: CASSTDGQGVSGANVLTF
cdr3_nt: TGTGCCAGCAGCACGGATGGACAGGGCGTCTCTGGGGCCAACGTCCTGACTTTC

d_call: -
clone_size: -
v_call: TRBV27
j_call: TRBJ1-6
cdr3_aa: CASSLNFRGYNSPLHF
cdr3_nt: TGTGCCAGCAGTTTAAATTTCAGGGGATACAATTCACCCCTCCACTTT

d_call: -
clone_size: -
v_call: TRBV18
j_call: TRBJ2-1
cdr3_aa: CASSPPGGYNEQFF
cdr3_nt: TGTGCCAGCTCACCACCGGGGGGCTACAATGAGCAGTTCTTC

d_call: -
clone_size: -
v_call: TRBV7-9
j_call: TRBJ2-1
cdr3_aa: CASSILQDYNEQFF
cdr3_nt: TGTGCCAGCAGCATACTACAGGACTACAATGAGCAGTTCTTC

d_call: TRBD2
clone_size: once
v_call: TRBV27
j_call: TRBJ2-5
cdr3_aa: CASSTPRTSGRETQYF
cdr3_nt: TGTGCCAGCAGTACCCCCCGGACTAGCGGGAGGGAGACCCAGTACTTC

d_call: TRBD1
clone_size: -
v_call: TRBV4-1
j_call: TRBJ2-7
cdr3_aa: CASSMGQNSYEQYF
cdr3_nt: TGCGCCAGCAGCATGGGACAGAACTCCTACGAGCAGTACTTC

d_call: TRBD1
clone_size: -
v_call: TRBV5-1
j_call: TRBJ2-3
cdr3_aa: CASSLWDRGTADTQYF
cdr3_nt: TGCGCCAGCAGCTTGTGGGACAGGGGAACGGCAGATACGCAGTATTTT

d_call: TRBD2
clone_size: -
v_call: TRBV10-3
j_call: TRBJ2-7
cdr3_aa: CAISPGTSGGTFEQYF
cdr3_nt: TGTGCCATCAGCCCCGGGACTAGCGGGGGGACATTCGAGCAGTACTTC

d_call: TRBD2
clone_size: -
v_call: TRBV5-1
j_call: TRBJ2-4
cdr3_aa: CASSPLAGGTKNIQYF
cdr3_nt: TGCGCCAGCAGTCCACTAGCGGGAGGGACCAAAAACATTCAGTACTTC

d_call: -
clone_size: -
v_call: TRBV29-1
j_call: TRBJ1-4
cdr3_aa: CSAQRGRGSEKLFF
cdr3_nt: TGCAGCGCTCAAAGGGGCAGGGGAAGTGAAAAACTGTTTTTT

d_call: TRBD2
clone_size: -
v_call: TRBV14
j_call: TRBJ2-5
cdr3_aa: CASSQEGFAAGGQGETQYF
cdr3_nt: TGTGCCAGCAGCCAAGAAGGTTTTGCGGCGGGGGGCCAGGGGGAGACCCAGTACTTC

d_call: -
clone_size: -
v_call: TRBV4-1
j_call: TRBJ1-2
cdr3_aa: CASSVYCQNRKTCGYTF
cdr3_nt: TGCGCCAGCAGCGTATACTGCCAGAACCGAAAGACCTGTGGCTACACCTTC

d_call: TRBD1
clone_size: few
v_call: TRBV5-6
j_call: TRBJ1-3
cdr3_aa: CASSLGQAETIYF
cdr3_nt: TGTGCCAGCAGCCTTGGACAGGCTGAGACCATATATTTT

d_call: TRBD1
clone_size: few
v_call: TRBV6-1
j_call: TRBJ2-7
cdr3_aa: CASSESGTGGYEQYF
cdr3_nt: TGTGCCAGCAGTGAATCCGGGACAGGGGGCTACGAGCAGTACTTC

d_call: -
clone_size: -
v_call: TRBV6-5
j_call: TRBJ2-5
cdr3_aa: CASTPFNGETQYF
cdr3_nt: TGTGCCAGCACCCCCTTCAATGGTGAGACCCAGTACTTC

d_call: -
clone_size: -
v_call: TRBV4-1
j_call: TRBJ2-7
cdr3_aa: CASSQEQVEGYEQYF
cdr3_nt: TGCGCCAGCAGCCAAGAACAAGTCGAAGGCTACGAGCAGTACTTC

d_call: -
clone_size: -
v_call: TRBV9
j_call: TRBJ2-3
cdr3_aa: CASSVATDTQYF
cdr3_nt: TGTGCCAGCAGCGTAGCTACAGATACGCAGTATTTT

d_call: -
clone_size: -
v_call: TRBV7-9
j_call: TRBJ2-5
cdr3_aa: CASSLAGEGPGETQYF
cdr3_nt: TGTGCCAGCAGCTTAGCGGGGGAAGGCCCAGGGGAGACCCAGTACTTC

d_call: TRBD2
clone_size: -
v_call: TRBV7-2
j_call: TRBJ2-1
cdr3_aa: CASSRLAGDNEQFF
cdr3_nt: TGTGCCAGCAGTAGACTAGCGGGGGACAATGAGCAGTTCTTC

d_call: -
clone_size: once
v_call: TRBV7-9
j_call: TRBJ1-2
cdr3_aa: CASSLASAGAYGYTF
cdr3_nt: TGTGCCAGCAGCTTAGCGTCGGCAGGCGCCTATGGCTACACCTTC

d_call: -
clone_size: few
v_call: TRBV13
j_call: TRBJ1-6
cdr3_aa: CASSQQGFYNSPLHF
cdr3_nt: TGTGCCAGCAGCCAACAGGGATTCTATAATTCACCCCTCCACTTT

d_call: TRBD2
clone_size: -
v_call: TRBV28
j_call: TRBJ2-7
cdr3_aa: CASSLAPWVERLAATYEQYF
cdr3_nt: TGTGCCAGCAGTTTAGCCCCCTGGGTCGAAAGACTAGCCGCCACCTACGAGCAGTACTTC

d_call: -
clone_size: -
v_call: TRBV4-2
j_call: TRBJ1-2
cdr3_aa: CASSLFRGPPRVGYTF
cdr3_nt: TGTGCCAGCAGCCTTTTTCGGGGACCCCCCAGGGTTGGCTACACCTTC

d_call: TRBD1
clone_size: -
v_call: TRBV2
j_call: TRBJ2-7
cdr3_aa: CARSTGSPYEQYF
cdr3_nt: TGTGCCAGGTCGACAGGGTCTCCCTACGAGCAGTACTTC

d_call: TRBD2
clone_size: few
v_call: TRBV27
j_call: TRBJ2-1
cdr3_aa: CASSSGAGGPNEQFF
cdr3_nt: TGTGCCAGCAGTTCCGGAGCGGGAGGGCCAAATGAGCAGTTCTTC

d_call: TRBD1
clone_size: -
v_call: TRBV4-1
j_call: TRBJ2-2
cdr3_aa: CASSPGQGTGELFF
cdr3_nt: TGCGCCAGCAGCCCCGGACAGGGCACCGGGGAGCTGTTTTTT

d_call: -
clone_size: -
v_call: TRBV9
j_call: TRBJ1-1
cdr3_aa: CASGVGNTEAFF
cdr3_nt: TGTGCCAGCGGGGTGGGGAACACTGAAGCTTTCTTT

d_call: TRBD2
clone_size: -
v_call: TRBV4-1
j_call: TRBJ2-2
cdr3_aa: CARSQERAGGPGGGELFF
cdr3_nt: TGCGCCCGCAGCCAAGAGAGGGCGGGAGGGCCGGGTGGCGGGGAGCTGTTTTTT

d_call: -
clone_size: -
v_call: TRBV28
j_call: TRBJ1-1
cdr3_aa: CASSTLFTMNTEAFF
cdr3_nt: TGTGCCAGCAGTACCCTTTTTACCATGAACACTGAAGCTTTCTTT

d_call: TRBD1
clone_size: -
v_call: TRBV27
j_call: TRBJ1-2
cdr3_aa: CASSPGQGGSYGYTF
cdr3_nt: TGTGCCAGCAGTCCGGGACAGGGCGGCTCCTATGGCTACACCTTC

d_call: -
clone_size: -
v_call: TRBV4-1
j_call: TRBJ2-3
cdr3_aa: CASLGADTQYF
cdr3_nt: TGCGCCAGCCTGGGGGCAGATACGCAGTATTTT

d_call: -
clone_size: -
v_call: TRBV4-1
j_call: TRBJ1-2
cdr3_aa: CASSPGQENGYTF
cdr3_nt: TGCGCCAGCAGCCCGGGGCAGGAGAATGGCTACACCTTC

d_call: -
clone_size: -
v_call: TRBV5-1
j_call: TRBJ2-7
cdr3_aa: CASSHDRYEQYF
cdr3_nt: TGCGCCAGCAGCCATGATAGGTACGAGCAGTACTTC

d_call: -
clone_size: -
v_call: TRBV7-9
j_call: TRBJ1-2
cdr3_aa: CASSPTPDYYGYTF
cdr3_nt: TGTGCCAGCAGCCCCACGCCAGATTACTATGGCTACACCTTC

d_call: TRBD2
clone_size: -
v_call: TRBV5-8
j_call: TRBJ2-7
cdr3_aa: CASSFGTSGRSYEQYF
cdr3_nt: TGTGCCAGCAGCTTCGGGACTAGCGGGAGGTCTTACGAGCAGTACTTC

d_call: -
clone_size: once
v_call: TRBV27
j_call: TRBJ2-7
cdr3_aa: CASSFSGDHEQYF
cdr3_nt: TGTGCCAGCAGTTTCTCAGGGGACCACGAGCAGTACTTC

d_call: TRBD1
clone_size: -
v_call: TRBV30
j_call: TRBJ2-5
cdr3_aa: CAWSRWDRKTWYAIGRSETQYF
cdr3_nt: TGCGCCTGGAGTCGTTGGGACAGGAAGACGTGGTACGCCATTGGACGTTCGGAGACCCAGTACTTC

d_call: -
clone_size: -
v_call: TRBV27
j_call: TRBJ2-3
cdr3_aa: CASSLAGDTQYF
cdr3_nt: TGTGCCAGCAGTTTGGCAGGGGATACGCAGTATTTT

d_call: TRBD2
clone_size: once
v_call: TRBV2
j_call: TRBJ2-3
cdr3_aa: CASSPQPGLADIDTQYF
cdr3_nt: TGTGCCAGCAGTCCTCAACCGGGACTAGCGGATATAGATACGCAGTATTTT

d_call: TRBD1
clone_size: -
v_call: TRBV5-1
j_call: TRBJ2-7
cdr3_aa: CASSLAGTGYEQYF
cdr3_nt: TGCGCCAGCAGCTTGGCCGGGACAGGGTACGAGCAGTACTTC

d_call: -
clone_size: once
v_call: TRBV29-1
j_call: TRBJ2-7
cdr3_aa: CSVEGPAADYEQYF
cdr3_nt: TGCAGCGTTGAAGGCCCAGCAGCCGACTACGAGCAGTACTTC

d_call: -
clone_size: once
v_call: TRBV28
j_call: TRBJ2-1
cdr3_aa: CASSVYRPANEQFF
cdr3_nt: TGTGCCAGCAGTGTGTACCGACCCGCGAATGAGCAGTTCTTC

d_call: -
clone_size: -
v_call: TRBV5-1
j_call: TRBJ1-3
cdr3_aa: CASSLGGHPGPRKEHF
cdr3_nt: TGCGCCAGCAGCTTGGGGGGACATCCCGGTCCAAGAAAGGAGCATTTT

d_call: TRBD1
clone_size: -
v_call: TRBV2
j_call: TRBJ1-2
cdr3_aa: CASSGQGLYGYTF
cdr3_nt: TGTGCCAGCAGTGGACAGGGGCTCTATGGCTACACCTTC

d_call: -
clone_size: -
v_call: TRBV6-5
j_call: TRBJ2-1
cdr3_aa: CASSRSLNYNEQFF
cdr3_nt: TGTGCCAGCAGTCGGAGCTTGAACTACAATGAGCAGTTCTTC

d_call: TRBD2
clone_size: -
v_call: TRBV9
j_call: TRBJ2-3
cdr3_aa: CASSRTSGDLLSHTDTQYF
cdr3_nt: TGTGCCAGCAGCAGGACTAGCGGGGACTTACTTTCCCACACAGATACGCAGTATTTT

d_call: TRBD2
clone_size: -
v_call: TRBV7-6
j_call: TRBJ2-3
cdr3_aa: CASSLPSGGFLGTDTQYF
cdr3_nt: TGTGCCAGCAGCTTACCTAGCGGGGGGTTTTTAGGCACAGATACGCAGTATTTT

d_call: -
clone_size: few
v_call: TRBV27
j_call: TRBJ2-2
cdr3_aa: CASGRGFTGELFF
cdr3_nt: TGTGCCAGCGGAAGGGGTTTCACCGGGGAGCTGTTTTTT

d_call: -
clone_size: -
v_call: TRBV5-1
j_call: TRBJ2-7
cdr3_aa: CASSLSSEQYF
cdr3_nt: TGCGCCAGCAGCTTGTCCTCGGAGCAGTACTTC

d_call: -
clone_size: -
v_call: TRBV6-6
j_call: TRBJ2-1
cdr3_aa: CASSYRGDEQFF
cdr3_nt: TGTGCCAGCAGTTACCGGGGAGATGAGCAGTTCTTC